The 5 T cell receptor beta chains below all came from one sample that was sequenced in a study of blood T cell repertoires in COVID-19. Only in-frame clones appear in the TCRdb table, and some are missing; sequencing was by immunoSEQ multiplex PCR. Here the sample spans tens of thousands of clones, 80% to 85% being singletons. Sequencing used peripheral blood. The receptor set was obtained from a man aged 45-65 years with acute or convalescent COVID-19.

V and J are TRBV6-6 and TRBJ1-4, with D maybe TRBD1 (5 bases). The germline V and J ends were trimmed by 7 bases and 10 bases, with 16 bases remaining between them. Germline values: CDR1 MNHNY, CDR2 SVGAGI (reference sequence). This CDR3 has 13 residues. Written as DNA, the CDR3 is TGTGCCAGCATTCCAACCGGGGGGGGAAAACTGTTTTTT. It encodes CASIPTGGGKLFF.

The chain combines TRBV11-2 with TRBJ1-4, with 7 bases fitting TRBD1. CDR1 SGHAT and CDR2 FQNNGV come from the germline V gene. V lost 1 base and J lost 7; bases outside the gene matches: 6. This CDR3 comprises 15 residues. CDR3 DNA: TGTGCCAGCAGCTTAGCTCGGGACAGTTTTGAAAAACTGTTTTTT. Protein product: CASSLARDSFEKLFF.

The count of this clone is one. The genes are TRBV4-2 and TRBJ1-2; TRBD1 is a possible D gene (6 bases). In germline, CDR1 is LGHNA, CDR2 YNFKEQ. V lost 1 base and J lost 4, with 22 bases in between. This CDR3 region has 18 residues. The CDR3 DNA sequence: TGTGCCAGCAGCCAAGCATTGAGGGGTGCAGGGGCGATCTATGGCTACACCTTC. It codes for CASSQALRGAGAIYGYTF.

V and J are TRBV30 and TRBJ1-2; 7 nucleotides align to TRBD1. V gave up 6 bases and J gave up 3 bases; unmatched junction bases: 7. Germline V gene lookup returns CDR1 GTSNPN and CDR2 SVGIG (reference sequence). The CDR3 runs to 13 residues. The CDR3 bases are TGTGCCTGCCCTTTCAGGGGGTACTATGGCTACACCTTC. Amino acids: CACPFRGYYGYTF.

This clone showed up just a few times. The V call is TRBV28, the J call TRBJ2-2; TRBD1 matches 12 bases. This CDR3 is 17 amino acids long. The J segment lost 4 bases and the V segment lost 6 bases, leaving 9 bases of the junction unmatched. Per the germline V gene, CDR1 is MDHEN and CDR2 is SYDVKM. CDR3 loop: CASSYHGTGGRTGELFF. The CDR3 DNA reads TGTGCCAGCAGCTACCACGGGACAGGGGGCCGCACCGGGGAGCTGTTTTTT.